The following is a T cell receptor beta chain sequence with its context. Its antigen is still unknown. CDR1 is SGHRS and CDR2 is YFSETQ in the germline V gene. This CDR3 spans 15 amino acids. V was pared by 0 bases and J by 5 bases, with 4 bases of the junction left unmatched. The study ran the assay at deep level. Only in-frame clones appear in the TCRdb table, and some are missing; sequencing was by immunoSEQ multiplex PCR. The sample lists 2 million or so clones; less than 95% were seen once. This record belongs to a study of shared clonotypes between healthy human individuals. It was CD45RO-negative cells, positively selected for CCR7, that made up naive CD8 cells, with terminally differentiated effector memory CD45RA+ cells excluded. Points from the study as a whole: Generally, estimated richness proved larger in naive subsets than it did in memory subsets.

V gene TRBV5-1 combines with J gene TRBJ2-3, with TRBD2 matching 9 bases. The sequenced sample consisted of naive CD8+ T cells sorted from blood. The sequence was obtained from a man younger than 30 in good health. The DNA of the CDR3 is TGCGCCAGCAGCTTGGAGGGAGCGGGAGGAGATACGCAGTATTTT. It specifies CASSLEGAGGDTQYF.